The 2 T cell receptor beta chains presented below share a single source sample, sequenced in a study of blood T cell repertoires in COVID-19. Produced via immunoSEQ multiplex PCR; TCRdb's table is partial and in-frame only. The repertoire holds more than 10,000 clones, with around 80% as singletons. Sequencing used peripheral blood. All receptors come from a human donor in a cohort sampled during active COVID-19.

This chain uses TRBV30 with TRBJ2-1; 10 bases are shared with TRBD1. CDR1 is GTSNPN and CDR2 is SVGIG in the germline V gene (reference sequence). V shed 3 bases and J 7 bases; nucleotides not matched to a gene: 12. The CDR3 covers 16 residues. CDR3 amino acids: CAWSLFRTGGSNEQFF. The CDR3 nucleotides are TGTGCCTGGAGCCTATTTAGGACAGGGGGAAGTAATGAGCAGTTCTTC.

The table lists this clone with a few counts. The chain employs TRBV7-8 and TRBJ1-5; tentative D call: TRBD1 (5 bases). Germline V gene lookup returns CDR1 SGHVS and CDR2 FQNEAQ. V was shortened by 2 bases and J by 7 bases, with 12 bases between the two germline ends. This CDR3 is built from 14 residues. The DNA for the CDR3 is TGTGCCAGCAGCTTAAGTCCGGGGGACCAGCCCCAGCATTTT. It codes for CASSLSPGDQPQHF. The variable domain in full, with the rest retrieved from reference TRBV7-8 and TRBJ1-5, is GAGVSQSPRYKVAKRGQDVALRCDPISGHVSLFWYQQALGQGPEFLTYFQNEAQLDKSGLPSDRFFAERPEGSVSTLKIQRTQQEDSAVYLCASSLSPGDQPQHFGDGTRLSIL.